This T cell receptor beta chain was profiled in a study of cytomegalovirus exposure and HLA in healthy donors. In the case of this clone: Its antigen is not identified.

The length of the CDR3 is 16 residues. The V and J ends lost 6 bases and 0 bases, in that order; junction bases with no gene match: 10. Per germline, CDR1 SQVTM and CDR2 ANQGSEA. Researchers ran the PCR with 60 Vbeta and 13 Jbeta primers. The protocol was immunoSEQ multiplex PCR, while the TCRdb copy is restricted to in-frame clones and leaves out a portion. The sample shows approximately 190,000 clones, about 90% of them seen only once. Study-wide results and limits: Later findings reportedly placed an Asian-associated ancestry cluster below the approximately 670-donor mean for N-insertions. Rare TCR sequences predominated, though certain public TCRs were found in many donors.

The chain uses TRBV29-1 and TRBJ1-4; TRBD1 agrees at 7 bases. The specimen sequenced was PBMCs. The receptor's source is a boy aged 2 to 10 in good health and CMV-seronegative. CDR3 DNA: TGCAGCGTGGCGGACAGGTCGAGCTCAACTAATGAAAAACTGTTTTTT. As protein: CSVADRSSSTNEKLFF.